A single sample is the source of the 13 T cell receptor beta chains below, sequenced in a study of blood T cell repertoires in COVID-19. TCRdb keeps only in-frame clones here, not all; method: immunoSEQ multiplex PCR. The sample carries around 290,000 clones, about 89% recorded once. Material for sequencing was peripheral blood. All receptors derive from a woman in her forties or fifties who had recovered from COVID-19.

This clone occurred once. The V gene is TRBV6-5, the J gene TRBJ1-6; TRBD1 matches at 7 bases. The CDR3 covers 14 residues. Germline V gene sequence: CDR1 MNHEY, CDR2 SVGAGI. V shed 6 bases and J 9 bases; nucleotides not matched to a gene: 8. The CDR3 DNA is TGTGCCAGCAGCCGAGGGGGCTCTGTTTCACCCCTCCACTTT. Its translation is CASSRGGSVSPLHF.

The J gene is TRBJ1-3, the V gene TRBV9, with D unresolved. Trimming removed 2 bases at V and 4 bases at J, with 13 bases between. The V gene's germline CDR1 is SGDLS and CDR2 YYNGEE. The CDR3 spans 15 residues. Written as DNA, the CDR3 is TGTGCCAGCAGCGTTTCTTCCACAGTGGGAAACACCATATATTTT. It codes for CASSVSSTVGNTIYF.

The chain carries TRBV19 and TRBJ1-3; tentatively, D is TRBD1 (6 bases). The germline gives CDR1 LNHDA, CDR2 SQIVND (reference sequence). The CDR3 covers 14 residues. Trimming took 10 bases from V and 4 from J, leaving 17 bases between them. In nucleotides, the CDR3 is TGTGCCACCAGTCGGGGGGCGAGAGGAAACACCATATATTTT. Its translation: CATSRGARGNTIYF.

This clone was seen a single time. The chain employs TRBV18 and TRBJ2-5, with TRBD1 matching 7 bases. The CDR3 spans 15 residues. Looked up from germline, CDR1 is KGHSH and CDR2 is LQKENI. The junction had 7 bases not matched to a gene; V was cut back by 4 bases and J by 2 bases. Written as DNA, the CDR3 is TGTGCCAGCTCACGTCCCGGGACAGATCAAGAGACCCAGTACTTC. Protein product: CASSRPGTDQETQYF.

The chain employs TRBV18 and TRBJ1-2; the D gene is possibly TRBD1 (5 bases). V lost 3 bases and J 6 bases, leaving 14 bases between the germline ends. Germline CDR1 and CDR2: KGHSH and LQKENI. This CDR3 comprises 14 residues. The CDR3 DNA sequence: TGTGCCAGCTCACCCTCGGCAGGGTTAGATGGCTACACCTTC. Residues: CASSPSAGLDGYTF.

The V call is TRBV5-4, the J call TRBJ1-4, with a possible D match to TRBD1 (6 bases). The CDR3 spans 13 residues. Trimming left V 9 bases short and J 4 bases short, with 13 bases between. Germline CDR1 is SGHNT and CDR2 is YYREEE (reference sequence). DNA for the CDR3: TGTGCCATCAATACAGGGAATAATGAAAAACTGTTTTTT. Protein product: CAINTGNNEKLFF.

The chain uses TRBV29-1 and TRBJ1-5; D call uncertain. CDR3 length: 13 amino acids. V lost 4 bases to trimming and J lost 2 bases, with 9 bases between them. Looked up from germline, CDR1 is SQVTM and CDR2 is ANQGSEA. CDR3 sequence reads: CSVGRGGNQPQHF. CDR3 sequence (DNA): TGCAGCGTTGGTCGAGGCGGCAATCAGCCCCAGCATTTT.

The chain joins TRBV7-2 to TRBJ1-2, with 11 bases that match TRBD1. CDR3 length: 16 amino acids. Germline lookup yields CDR1 SGHTA and CDR2 FQGNSA. Trimming removed 5 bases from V and 6 bases from J; junction bases left unmatched: 11. CDR3 sequence (DNA): TGTGCCAGCAGCCGCGAAAGGACAGGGGGCGCCGATGGCTACACCTTC. Translation: CASSRERTGGADGYTF. Complete variable domain (other parts from reference TRBV7-2 and TRBJ1-2): GAGVSQSPSNKVTEKGKDVELRCDPISGHTALYWYRQSLGQGLEFLIYFQGNSAPDKSGLPSDRFSAERTGGSVSTLTIQRTQQEDSAVYLCASSRERTGGADGYTFGSGTRLTVV.

V usage is TRBV27 and J usage is TRBJ1-1, with 10 bases that match TRBD1. This CDR3 is 21 amino acids long. V shed 4 bases, J shed 5 bases, and the junction held 25 bases outside the gene matches. The germline V gene has CDR1 MNHEY and CDR2 SMNVEV (reference sequence). The CDR3 region is CASSSLPSFTNRDRGKTEAFF. DNA for the CDR3: TGTGCCAGCAGTTCCCTCCCATCCTTTACGAACCGGGACAGGGGTAAGACTGAAGCTTTCTTT.

The CDR3 bases are TGTGCCAGCAGCGCCTGGACTAGCGATACGCAGTATTTT. Protein: CASSAWTSDTQYF. The chain has TRBV11-2 and TRBJ2-3; 8 positions agree with TRBD2. The V and J ends lost 5 bases and 6 bases, in that order; junction bases with no gene match: 4. The length of the CDR3 is 13 residues. Germline lookup yields CDR1 SGHAT and CDR2 FQNNGV.

The chain links TRBV11-2 to TRBJ2-4; perhaps TRBD1 as D (7 bases). Germline CDR1 SGHAT, CDR2 FQNNGV. The V and J ends lost 3 bases and 9 bases respectively, with 15 bases between them. The CDR3 spans 14 residues. The CDR3 protein is CASSLTGTRGIQYF. Here the CDR3 DNA reads TGTGCCAGCAGCTTGACAGGGACGCGGGGCATTCAGTACTTC.

The V and J genes are TRBV28 and TRBJ2-7; perhaps TRBD2 as D (6 bases). The V end lost 5 bases, the J end lost 6 bases, and 29 bases lay between the germline ends. CDR3 length: 18 amino acids. The germline CDR1 and CDR2 sequences are MDHEN and SYDVKM. CDR3 nucleotide sequence: TGTGCCAGCAGTGGGCGACTCTCGGGAGCTCCGCTCAGGTCCGAGCAGTACTTC. It is translated as CASSGRLSGAPLRSEQYF.

V usage is TRBV7-9 and J usage is TRBJ1-2; D is unresolved. The CDR3 is made up of 13 amino acids. Trimming shortened V by 4 bases and J by 2 bases, and 8 bases separated the two germline ends. Germline values: CDR1 SEHNR, CDR2 FQNEAQ (reference sequence). This CDR3 is CASSSTSNYGYTF. CDR3 in DNA: TGTGCCAGCAGCTCAACTAGCAACTATGGCTACACCTTC.